Listed here are 3 T cell receptor beta chains from one sample, sequenced in a study of human T cells and chemical hapten exposure. TCRdb re-called the RACE reads with MiXCR, one entry per CDR3 protein. The data hold 130,000 or so distinct CDR3 sequences, with approximately 9.5% observed a single time. Time point defined: healthy volunteer bleed at 2 weeks. Unfractionated whole blood yielded the extracted total RNA. The sample consisted of whole blood. These TCRs come from a male donor in good health. Some clones in this sample may be carry-over from other donors' samples.

This chain joins TRBV4-2 and TRBJ1-1; TRBD1 is a possible D gene (5 bases). V lost 4 bases to trimming and J lost 5 bases, with 23 bases between them. The CDR3 extends over 17 amino acids. Looked up from germline, CDR1 is LGHNA and CDR2 is YNFKEQ. CDR3 in DNA: TGTGCCAGCAGCCGTTTTTGGACGGCCTTGGGGCAGACTGAAGCTTTCTTT. It is translated as CASSRFWTALGQTEAFF.

There are a few counts of this clonotype. The chain has TRBV12-3 or TRBV12-4 and TRBJ2-3, with D possibly TRBD1 on 5 matching bases. The CDR3 is 12 residues long. V gave up 10 bases and J gave up 1 base, with 9 bases separating them. The DNA of the CDR3 is TGTGCCACCCTAGGGGGCACAGATACGCAGTATTTT. This gives the protein CATLGGTDTQYF.

The sample holds many counts of this clonotype. This rearrangement joins TRBV20-1 to TRBJ1-1, with D possibly TRBD1 on 5 matching bases. V was shortened by 3 bases and J by 1 base, with 9 bases between the two germline ends. The CDR3 length is 13 residues. CDR1 is DFQATT and CDR2 is SNEGSKA in the germline V gene (reference sequence). CDR3 loop: CSASPTENTEAFF. The DNA of the CDR3 is TGCAGTGCTAGCCCGACAGAGAACACTGAAGCTTTCTTT.